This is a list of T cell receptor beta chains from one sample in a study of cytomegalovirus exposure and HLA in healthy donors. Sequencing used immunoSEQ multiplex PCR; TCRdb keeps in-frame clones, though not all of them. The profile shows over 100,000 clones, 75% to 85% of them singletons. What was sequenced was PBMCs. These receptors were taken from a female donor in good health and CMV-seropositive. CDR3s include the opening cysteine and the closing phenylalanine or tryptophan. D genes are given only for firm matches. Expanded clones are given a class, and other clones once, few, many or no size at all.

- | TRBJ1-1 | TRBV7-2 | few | TGTGCCAGCAGCTTGGGTTTTGGGTATGAGGGATCCACTGAAGCTTTCTTT | CASSLGFGYEGSTEAFF
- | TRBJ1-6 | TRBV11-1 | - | TGTGCCAGCAGCTTTAGGGGTGGAAATTCACCCCTCCACTTT | CASSFRGGNSPLHF
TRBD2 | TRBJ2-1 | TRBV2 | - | TGTGCCAGCAGTGGGACTAGCGGAGGTAGTCGTGAGCAGTTCTTC | CASSGTSGGSREQFF
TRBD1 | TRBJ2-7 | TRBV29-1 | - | TGCAGCGTCCAACAGGGGAGTCACTCCTACGAGCAGTACTTC | CSVQQGSHSYEQYF
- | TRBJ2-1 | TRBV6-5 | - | TGTGCCAGCAGTCACGCTACTATCATAAACAATGAGCAGTTCTTC | CASSHATIINNEQFF
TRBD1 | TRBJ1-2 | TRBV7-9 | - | TGTTCCAGCAGTCGAGGACAGGGAGGTATCGCGTATGGCTACACCTTC | CSSSRGQGGIAYGYTF
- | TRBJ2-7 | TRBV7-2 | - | TGTGCCAGCAGCTTAGGAGCCTTTGGCGAGCAGTACTTC | CASSLGAFGEQYF
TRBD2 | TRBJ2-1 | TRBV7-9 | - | TGTGCCAGCAGCTCCGGGACTACAAGAAGCGAGGAGCAGTTCTTC | CASSSGTTRSEEQFF
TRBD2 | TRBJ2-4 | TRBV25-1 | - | TGTGCCAGCAGCGGACTAGCGGGGCCCAGTAACGGCGGAAACATTCAGTACTTC | CASSGLAGPSNGGNIQYF
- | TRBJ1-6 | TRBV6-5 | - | TGTGCCAGCAGTCCCTACAGGGAAAATAATTCACCCCTCCACTTT | CASSPYRENNSPLHF
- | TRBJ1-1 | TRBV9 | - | TGTGCCAGCAGCTTCCTCACAGGGAACACTGAAGCTTTCTTT | CASSFLTGNTEAFF
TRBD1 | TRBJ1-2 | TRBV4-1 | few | TGCGCCAGCAGCCATCTGACAGGGGGAGACTATGGCTACACCTTC | CASSHLTGGDYGYTF
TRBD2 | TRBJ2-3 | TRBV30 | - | TGTGCCTGCCTAGCGGGCATCACAGATACGCAGTATTTT | CACLAGITDTQYF
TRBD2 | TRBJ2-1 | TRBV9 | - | TGTGCCAGCAGCGTAGGGAGCGGGCTAGCGGGGAATGAGCAGTTCTTC | CASSVGSGLAGNEQFF
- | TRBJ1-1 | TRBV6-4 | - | TGTGCCAGCAGTGACTCGGGCTCAGGAGGGACTGAAGCTTTCTTT | CASSDSGSGGTEAFF
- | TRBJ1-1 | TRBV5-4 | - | TGTGCCAGCAGCTTCGAAGGAGGGAGGACTGAAGCTTTCTTT | CASSFEGGRTEAFF
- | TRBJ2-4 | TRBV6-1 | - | TGTGCCAGCAGATCTGGGGGGGCCAAAAACATTCAGTACTTC | CASRSGGAKNIQYF
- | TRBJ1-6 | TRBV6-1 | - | TGTGCCAGCAGTGAAGTCAGGGTGGATGATTCACCCCTCCACTTT | CASSEVRVDDSPLHF
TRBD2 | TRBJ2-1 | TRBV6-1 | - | TGTGCCAGCAAGTTACTAGCGGGGGGGCGAAATGAGCAGTTCTTC | CASKLLAGGRNEQFF
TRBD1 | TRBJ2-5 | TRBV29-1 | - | TGCAGCGTTGAAGGACCGGGACAGGCGTGGGAGACCCAGTACTTC | CSVEGPGQAWETQYF
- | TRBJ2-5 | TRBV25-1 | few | TGTGCCAGCAGTGAGGGGGCGGGCGAGACCCAGTACTTC | CASSEGAGETQYF
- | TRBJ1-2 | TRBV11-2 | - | TGTGCCAGCAGCTTAGCATCAGGGAACTATGGCTACACCTTC | CASSLASGNYGYTF
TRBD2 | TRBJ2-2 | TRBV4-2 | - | TGTGCCAGCAGCCAACCCCCGGGACTAGCGGGATCTCAAGTGAGGACCGGGGAGCTGTTTTTT | CASSQPPGLAGSQVRTGELFF
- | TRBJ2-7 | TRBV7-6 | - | TGTGCCAGCAGCTTAGGAGGGAACTACGAGCAGTACTTC | CASSLGGNYEQYF
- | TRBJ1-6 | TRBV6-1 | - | TGTGCCAGCAGTGAAGCGATCGGCACAGGGCCTAATTCACCCCTCCACTTT | CASSEAIGTGPNSPLHF
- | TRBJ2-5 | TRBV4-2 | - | TGTGCCAGCAGCGAATCACAGGAGACCCAGTACTTC | CASSESQETQYF
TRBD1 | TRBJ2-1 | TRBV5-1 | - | TGCGCCAGCAGCTTGGGACAGGGCCACGACTCCTACAATGAGCAGTTCTTC | CASSLGQGHDSYNEQFF
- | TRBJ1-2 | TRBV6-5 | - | TGTGCCAGCTCCCGGGAGTGGGGATCGGGCTACACCTTC | CASSREWGSGYTF
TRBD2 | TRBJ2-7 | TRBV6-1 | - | TGTGCCAGCAGTGGCACTAGCGGGACGACCTACGAGCAGTACTTC | CASSGTSGTTYEQYF
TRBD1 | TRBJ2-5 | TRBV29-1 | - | TGCAGCGTTGATGCCGGACAGGGTAGGGAGACCCAGTACTTC | CSVDAGQGRETQYF
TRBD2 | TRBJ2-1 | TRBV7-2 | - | TGTGCCAGCAGCTCCTTGTTAGCGGGACTAGGGAACCCTCGGGAGCAGTTCTTC | CASSSLLAGLGNPREQFF
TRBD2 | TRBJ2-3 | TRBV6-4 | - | TGTGCCAGCAGTGACTCGGCGAGCGGGGGTTCAGATACGCAGTATTTT | CASSDSASGGSDTQYF
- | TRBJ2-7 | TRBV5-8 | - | TGTGCCAGCAGCTTCTCGGGATCCTACGAGCAGTACTTC | CASSFSGSYEQYF
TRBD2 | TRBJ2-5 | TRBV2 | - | TGTGCCAGCAGTCCGGGACTAGCGGTACAAGAGACCCAGTACTTC | CASSPGLAVQETQYF
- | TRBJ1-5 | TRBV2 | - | TGTGCCAGCAGTGACAGGGATAGCAATCAGCCCCAGCATTTT | CASSDRDSNQPQHF
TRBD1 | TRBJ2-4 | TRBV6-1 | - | TGTGCCAGCAGTGGGGGACCACAGGGGGCCAAAAACATTCAGTACTTC | CASSGGPQGAKNIQYF
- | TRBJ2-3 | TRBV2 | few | TGTGCCAGCAGTATACAGGGACCAGATACGCAGTATTTT | CASSIQGPDTQYF
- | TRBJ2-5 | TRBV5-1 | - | TGCGCCAGCAGCTTCGTACGGGGTCAAGAGACCCAGTACTTC | CASSFVRGQETQYF
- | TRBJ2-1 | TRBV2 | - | TGTGCCAGCAGAGCTACAGGTATGGGGTATCCCAATGAGCAGTTCTTC | CASRATGMGYPNEQFF
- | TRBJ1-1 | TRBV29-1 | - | TGCAGCGTTGTTGACACCCTGAACACTGAAGCTTTCTTT | CSVVDTLNTEAFF
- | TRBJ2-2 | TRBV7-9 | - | TGTGCCAGCAGCTTAGCCCTCAGTTGGGGCCACTCGAACACCGGGGAGCTGTTTTTT | CASSLALSWGHSNTGELFF
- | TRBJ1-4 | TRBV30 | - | TGTGCCTGGAGTGTACGGAGGGCTGGCACTAATGAAAAACTGTTTTTT | CAWSVRRAGTNEKLFF
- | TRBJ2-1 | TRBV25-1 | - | TGTGCCAGCAGTGAATCCCACCGGTACAATGAGCAGTTCTTC | CASSESHRYNEQFF
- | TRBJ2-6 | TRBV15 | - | TGTGCCACCAGCAGGGCCGCAGGGGACGGGGCCAACGTCCTGACTTTC | CATSRAAGDGANVLTF
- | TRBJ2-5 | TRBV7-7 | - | TGTGCCAGCAGCTTACGGGGGCAAGAGACCCAGTACTTC | CASSLRGQETQYF
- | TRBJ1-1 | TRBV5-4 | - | TGTGCCAGCAGGAACAGGCCGGACGACAGTGAAGCTTTCTTT | CASRNRPDDSEAFF
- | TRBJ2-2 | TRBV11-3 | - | TGTGCCAGCAGTGACCGTGAAGTAGGAGACGTCGACACCGGGGAGCTGTTTTTT | CASSDREVGDVDTGELFF
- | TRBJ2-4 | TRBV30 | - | TGTGCCTGGAGTGTACCCCCAGGGCGGAACATTCAGTACTTC | CAWSVPPGRNIQYF
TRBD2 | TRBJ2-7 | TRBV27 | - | TGTGCCAGCAGTTGGTCGACTAGCGGCGCCTACGAGCAGTACTTC | CASSWSTSGAYEQYF
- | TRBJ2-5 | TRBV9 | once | TGTGCCAGCAGCCGGACGGGATTCCAAGAGACCCAGTACTTC | CASSRTGFQETQYF
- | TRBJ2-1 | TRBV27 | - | TGTGCCAGCAGCCTGGACAGAGACAATGAGCAGTTCTTC | CASSLDRDNEQFF
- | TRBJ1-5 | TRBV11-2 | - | TGTGCCAGTCCTTGGAGATCAATCAGCAATCAGCCCCAGCATTTT | CASPWRSISNQPQHF
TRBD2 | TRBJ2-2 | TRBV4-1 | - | TGCGCCAGCAGCCCGGCGCCTAGCGGGAGGGACACCGGGGAGCTGTTTTTT | CASSPAPSGRDTGELFF